One sample yielded the 30 T cell receptor beta chains listed below, sequenced in a study of blood T cell repertoires in COVID-19 (dated by TCRdb to about 2020). The receptor library was made with the immunoSEQ multiplex PCR assay. In its TCRdb copy, this immuneACCESS table keeps in-frame sequences only and misses some clones. Where compared with another copy, unresolved V genes explain less than half of these, and the others have no known cause. The sample data list about 71,000 clones, and roughly 80% of these were observed just once. Of the sample, under 30% falls within the top ten clones. Input material: peripheral blood. These receptors all come from a man in his 70s with acute or convalescent COVID-19.

The CDR3 coding sequence is TGTGCCAGCTTAAAGGGGGGGCGTGGCTATGGCTACACCTTC. Protein product: CASLKGGRGYGYTF. The V gene is TRBV28, the J gene TRBJ1-2; a possible D gene is TRBD1 (6 bases). V lost 8 bases to trimming and J lost 4 bases, with 17 bases between them. The germline gives CDR1 MDHEN, CDR2 SYDVKM. This CDR3 has 14 residues.

This chain uses TRBV12-5 with TRBJ1-2; 10 bases are shared with TRBD1. Trimming took 5 bases from V and 4 from J; bases not matched to a gene: 4. This CDR3 region has 14 residues. Germline V CDR1 and CDR2: LGHNT, FRNRAP. CDR3 residues: CASGTRTGGYGYTF. The CDR3 nucleotides read TGTGCTAGTGGTACCCGGACAGGGGGCTATGGCTACACCTTC.

Here the CDR3 DNA reads TGTGCCGGAAGGGGGATCGAGAACACTGAAGCTTTCTTT. Its protein product is CAGRGIENTEAFF. This chain links TRBV2 with TRBJ1-1, with a tentative D call TRBD1 (6 bases). The CDR3 length is 13 residues. Per the germline V gene, CDR1 is SNHLY and CDR2 is FYNNEI. The V gene lost 11 bases and the J gene lost 1 base, with 14 bases spanning the gap.

The chain has TRBV11-1 and TRBJ2-3; 12 bases match TRBD2. The CDR3 extends over 15 amino acids. Germline CDR1 SGHAT, CDR2 FQDESV (reference sequence). Trimming took 5 bases from V and 2 from J; bases not matched to a gene: 2. CDR3 sequence (DNA): TGTGCCAGCAGCCCTAGCGGGAGGGACACAGATACGCAGTATTTT. Amino acids: CASSPSGRDTDTQYF.

The CDR3 loop is CASSIGDRENQPQHF. DNA of the CDR3: TGTGCCAGTAGTATAGGGGACAGGGAGAATCAGCCCCAGCATTTT. The chain joins TRBV19 to TRBJ1-5, with TRBD1 identical over 9 bases. CDR3 length: 15 residues. J lost 4 bases, V lost 1 base, and 2 bases had no gene match. CDR1 is LNHDA, CDR2 SQIVND, per germline (reference sequence).

Only one count was recorded for this clone. The chain recombines TRBV28 with TRBJ2-1; 7 positions agree with TRBD1. Germline-derived CDR1 and CDR2 are MDHEN and SYDVKM. The trim removed 6 bases at V and 6 bases at J, leaving 14 bases unmatched. The CDR3 is 16 amino acids. In DNA form, the CDR3 reads TGTGCCAGCAGGGGGGACAGAACCTCTTTGGGCAATGAGCAGTTCTTC. This encodes CASRGDRTSLGNEQFF. The full variable domain, in which reference TRBV28 and TRBJ2-1 provide the parts outside the CDR3, is DVKVTQSSRYLVKRTGEKVFLECVQDMDHENMFWYRQDPGLGLRLIYFSYDVKMKEKGDIPEGYSVSREKKERFSLILESASTNQTSMYLCASRGDRTSLGNEQFFGPGTRLTVL.

The gene calls are TRBV5-4 and TRBJ1-4; no clear D. The germline CDR1 and CDR2 sequences are SGHNT and YYREEE (reference sequence). The CDR3 is made up of 15 amino acids. The V gene lost 4 bases and the J gene lost 3 bases, with 13 bases spanning the gap. The CDR3 sequence is CASSKPGEANEKLFF. The CDR3 DNA reads as TGTGCCAGCAGCAAACCGGGAGAGGCTAATGAAAAACTGTTTTTT.

The chain has TRBV6-5 and TRBJ2-1; 11 bases align to TRBD2. The trim removed 6 bases at V and 4 bases at J, leaving 5 bases unmatched. There are 15 residues in the CDR3. CDR1 MNHEY and CDR2 SVGAGI come from the germline V gene. Here the CDR3 DNA reads TGTGCCAGCAGCGTACTAGCGGGAGTATACAATGAGCAGTTCTTC. Amino acids: CASSVLAGVYNEQFF.

The V call is TRBV2, the J call TRBJ1-1; D is perhaps TRBD1 (6 bases). V lost 3 bases, J lost 3 bases, and 11 bases lay in between. Per the germline V gene, CDR1 is SNHLY and CDR2 is FYNNEI. This CDR3 is built from 14 residues. The CDR3 loop reads CASSEQGSYTEAFF. The CDR3 DNA reads as TGTGCCAGCAGTGAGCAGGGGTCCTACACTGAAGCTTTCTTT.

The chain combines TRBV27 with TRBJ1-5; D unresolved. V was trimmed by 5 bases and J by 4 bases, leaving 12 bases between them. Germline CDR1 MNHEY, CDR2 SMNVEV (reference sequence). This CDR3 has 14 amino acids. The CDR3 region has the DNA TGTGCCAGCAGTCTTCGTCAGGCGAATCAGCCCCAGCATTTT. This gives the protein CASSLRQANQPQHF.

The V call is TRBV19, the J call TRBJ2-6; no clear D gene. Trimming removed 3 bases from V and 8 bases from J, with 8 bases in between. Germline-derived CDR1 and CDR2 are LNHDA and SQIVND (reference sequence). The CDR3 length is 13 residues. In DNA form, the CDR3 reads TGTGCCAGTAGTATGAGCTCGACCAACGTCCTGACTTTC. It yields the protein CASSMSSTNVLTF.

This clone came up a few times. This chain joins TRBV5-4 and TRBJ1-2; 10 bases fit TRBD1. V shed 4 bases and J 5 bases; nucleotides not matched to a gene: 11. The CDR3 contains 16 residues. Germline assignment: CDR1 SGHNT and CDR2 YYREEE (reference sequence). CDR3: CASSGGQGEFAYGYTF. The CDR3 DNA reads as TGTGCCAGCAGCGGAGGACAGGGGGAATTCGCTTATGGCTACACCTTC.

V usage is TRBV5-1 and J usage is TRBJ2-7, with TRBD1 identical over 9 bases. CDR3 size: 14 residues. J gave up 6 bases and V 5 bases, and 9 bases lay outside the gene matches. In germline, CDR1 is SGHRS, CDR2 YFSETQ. The CDR3 spells CASRTTGTGLEQYF. The CDR3 DNA follows: TGCGCCAGCAGGACAACCGGGACAGGGCTCGAGCAGTACTTC.

The chain has TRBV5-1 and TRBJ2-7; 7 bases are shared with TRBD2. CDR1 and CDR2 (germline): SGHRS, YFSETQ. The CDR3 contains 15 residues. With V trimmed by 0 bases and J by 0 bases, 3 bases remained unmatched. CDR3 protein: CASSLGLADSYEQYF. In DNA form, the CDR3 reads TGCGCCAGCAGCTTGGGGCTAGCGGACTCCTACGAGCAGTACTTC.

V and J are TRBV27 and TRBJ2-5; D gene ambiguous. CDR3 length: 14 residues. Trimming removed 1 base at V and 1 base at J, with 7 bases between. Germline CDR1 MNHEY, CDR2 SMNVEV (reference sequence). The CDR3 sequence: CASSLYGGQETQYF. For the CDR3, the DNA is TGTGCCAGCAGTTTATACGGCGGCCAAGAGACCCAGTACTTC.

The chain is built from TRBV7-2 and TRBJ1-3; maybe TRBD1 (6 bases). Germline V CDR1 and CDR2: SGHTA, FQGNSA. V was shortened by 5 bases and J by 0 bases, with 17 bases between the two germline ends. The CDR3 loop spans 17 amino acids. The CDR3 DNA sequence: TGTGCCAGCAGCCTAAGGGGACACCGGAGCTCTGGAAACACCATATATTTT. Its protein product is CASSLRGHRSSGNTIYF.

V usage is TRBV27 and J usage is TRBJ2-7, with D perhaps TRBD2 (6 bases). The CDR3 length is 13 residues. Germline CDR1 and CDR2: MNHEY and SMNVEV (reference sequence). The V end lost 4 bases, the J end lost 12 bases, and 19 bases lay between the germline ends. CDR3 protein: CASSSKPGRGRYF. CDR3 bases: TGTGCCAGCAGTTCTAAACCCGGGAGAGGGAGGTACTTC.

This clone has a handful of counts. The CDR3 DNA is TGTGCCAGCAGTGATATATTAGCGGGAGCGGGCGAGCAGTACTTC. It yields the protein CASSDILAGAGEQYF. The chain uses TRBV6-1 and TRBJ2-7; 9 bases are a match to TRBD2. This CDR3 is built from 15 residues. Germline V gene sequence: CDR1 MNHNS, CDR2 SASEGT. With V trimmed by 3 bases and J by 6 bases, 9 bases remained unmatched.

The chain employs TRBV19 and TRBJ2-7; 9 nucleotides match TRBD1. The CDR3 runs to 14 residues. Trimming took 6 bases from V and 2 from J; bases not matched to a gene: 5. Germline values: CDR1 LNHDA, CDR2 SQIVND (reference sequence). The DNA of the CDR3 is TGTGCCAGTAGCCGACAGGGGGGCACCTACGAGCAGTACTTC. It translates to CASSRQGGTYEQYF.

The V and J genes are TRBV19 and TRBJ2-7; 7 positions agree with TRBD2. V was pared by 4 bases and J by 6 bases, with 12 bases of the junction left unmatched. This CDR3 has 15 amino acids. CDR1 and CDR2 from the germline V gene are LNHDA and SQIVND (reference sequence). The CDR3 DNA is TGTGCCAGTAGTACCCCTAGCGGAAATAGGGGCGAGCAGTACTTC. Encoded protein: CASSTPSGNRGEQYF.

The chain employs TRBV7-3 and TRBJ2-1, with 12 bases fitting TRBD2. Germline V gene sequence: CDR1 SGHTA, CDR2 FQGTGA. Trimming cost V 4 bases and J 9 bases; bases outside gene matches: 10. This CDR3 contains 16 residues. CDR3 sequence (DNA): TGTGCCAGCAGCTCCTCACTAGCGGGAGGATATAGTGAGCAGTTCTTC. Translated, it gives CASSSSLAGGYSEQFF.

The chain is built from TRBV11-3 and TRBJ2-5; 9 bases are shared with TRBD1. J was trimmed by 4 bases and V by 5 bases; bases with no gene match: 8. CDR1 is SGHNT and CDR2 is YENEEA in the germline V gene. The CDR3 contains 15 residues. CDR3 amino acids: CASSRGTGSTETQYF. CDR3 nucleotides: TGTGCCAGCAGCCGAGGGACAGGGTCAACAGAGACCCAGTACTTC.

This clone has a single count. The chain employs TRBV28 and TRBJ1-5, with D maybe TRBD1 (6 bases). CDR1 is MDHEN, CDR2 SYDVKM, per germline. Deletions cut 8 bases from V and 3 bases from J, with 11 bases between. This CDR3 comprises 13 residues. Here the CDR3 reads CASGGGNNQPQHF. Here the CDR3 DNA reads TGTGCCAGCGGGGGGGGCAACAATCAGCCCCAGCATTTT.

The rearrangement links TRBV14 to TRBJ2-3, with 10 bases fitting TRBD1. This CDR3 is built from 14 residues. Germline V gene lookup returns CDR1 SGHDN and CDR2 FVKESK. J lost 6 bases, V lost 8 bases, and 8 bases had no gene match. The CDR3 sequence: CASQQTGGWDTQYF. DNA of the CDR3: TGTGCCAGCCAACAGACAGGGGGCTGGGATACGCAGTATTTT.

The chain has TRBV6-5 and TRBJ1-5; 8 nucleotides agree with TRBD1. V was clipped by 8 bases and J by 6 bases; unmatched bases: 6. The germline V gene encodes CDR1 MNHEY and CDR2 SVGAGI. The CDR3 length is 13 residues. DNA for the CDR3: TGTGCCAGCGGGACAGGAGAAAGTCAGCCCCAGCATTTT. This codes for CASGTGESQPQHF.

Regarding this clone: At one of its ends the junction is not consistent with the germline gene, which may arise from a read error. V gene TRBV24-1 combines with J gene TRBJ1-1; 8 nucleotides line up with TRBD1. The CDR3 has 13 residues. The germline V gene has CDR1 KGHDR and CDR2 SFDVKD. The CDR3 here is CASRQGFCTEAFF. The CDR3 coding sequence is TGTGCCTCCAGACAGGGGTTCTGCACTGAAGCTTTCTTT.

J is TRBJ1-1 and V is TRBV5-1; no clear D. The CDR3 length is 15 residues. In germline, CDR1 is SGHRS, CDR2 YFSETQ. Deletions cut 4 bases from V and 4 bases from J, with 17 bases between. In DNA form, the CDR3 reads TGCGCCAGCAGCCCCGACACGGTGGTCACCACTGAAGCTTTCTTT. It codes for CASSPDTVVTTEAFF.

J is TRBJ2-3 and V is TRBV2; TRBD2 matches at 8 bases. Trimming cost V 4 bases and J 4 bases; bases outside gene matches: 7. The CDR3 is 15 residues long. Germline loops: CDR1 SNHLY, CDR2 FYNNEI. The DNA for the CDR3 is TGTGCCAGCAGTGGACTAGCGAAGGGGGCAGATACGCAGTATTTT. Residues: CASSGLAKGADTQYF.

This chain links TRBV3-1 (or the pseudogene TRBV3-2) with TRBJ1-1, with TRBD1 identical over 8 bases. Germline V gene lookup returns CDR1 LGHDT and CDR2 YNNKEL (reference sequence). There are 16 residues in the CDR3. Trimming cost V 1 base and J 4 bases; bases outside gene matches: 8. CDR3 DNA: TGTGCCAGCAGCCAAGGGGGCAGGGGGCGCGGCACTGAAGCTTTCTTT. Protein sequence: CASSQGGRGRGTEAFF.

This chain joins TRBV7-2 and TRBJ2-7; possibly TRBD2 for D (7 bases). Germline CDR1 and CDR2: SGHTA and FQGNSA. The CDR3 is 14 residues long. V was cut by 1 base and J by 6 bases, with 13 bases left in between. Written as DNA, the CDR3 is TGTGCCAGCAGCTTAGTGGCAGGGGAGGGCGAGCAGTACTTC. Protein sequence: CASSLVAGEGEQYF.